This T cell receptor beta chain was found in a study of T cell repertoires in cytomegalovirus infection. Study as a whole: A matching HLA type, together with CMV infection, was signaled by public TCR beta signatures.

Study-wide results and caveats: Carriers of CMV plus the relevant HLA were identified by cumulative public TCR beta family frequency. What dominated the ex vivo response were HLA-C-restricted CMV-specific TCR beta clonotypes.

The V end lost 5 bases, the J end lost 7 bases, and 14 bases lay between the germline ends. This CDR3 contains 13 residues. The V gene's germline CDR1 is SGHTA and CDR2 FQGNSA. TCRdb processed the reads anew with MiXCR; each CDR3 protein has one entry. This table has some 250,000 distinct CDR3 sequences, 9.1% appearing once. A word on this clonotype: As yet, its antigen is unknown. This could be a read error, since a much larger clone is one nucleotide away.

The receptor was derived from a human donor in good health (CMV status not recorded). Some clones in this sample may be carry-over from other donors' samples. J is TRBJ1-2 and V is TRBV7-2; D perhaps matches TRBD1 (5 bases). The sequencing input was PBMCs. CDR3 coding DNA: TGTGCCAGCAGCCAAAGGGGTGGGACTGGCTACACCTTC. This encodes CASSQRGGTGYTF.